The source of this T cell receptor (beta chain) is a study of post-analysis software for immune sequencing data. Study overall: Multiple sclerosis in the patients followed relapsing-remitting, secondary progressive and progressive-relapsing courses.

TCR beta cDNA libraries included unique molecular identifiers. Input amounts of 1 to 10 million T cells were used. These gave about 500,000 cDNA molecules, so each molecule approximated one T cell. From the PCR reads, TCRdb called clonotypes with MiXCR, one entry per CDR3 protein. The table records fewer than 550,000 distinct CDR3 sequences, approximately 34% of them present only once. This clonotype was seen more than once but under ten times. Its antigen is undetermined. Points from the study as a whole: Analysis by F measure revealed that same-batch samples clustered strongly together. When patients were compared with controls, four to six TRBV segments were more frequent, TRBV5-6, TRBV5-1 and TRBV20-1 among them. Controls had significantly higher normalized Chao1 diversity than multiple sclerosis patients.

V lost 0 bases, J lost 6 bases, and 7 bases lay in between. The CDR3 is 13 amino acids. Germline CDR1 reads KGHSH; CDR2 reads LQKENI. The sequenced sample was blood. The TCR originated in a girl between 2 and 17 years old with multiple sclerosis. The chain couples TRBV18 to TRBJ2-3; D gene ambiguous. The CDR3 loop reads CASSPPSVDTQYF. The DNA for the CDR3 is TGTGCCAGCTCACCACCGTCCGTGGATACGCAGTATTTT.